The source of this T cell receptor beta chain is a study of T cell changes during pregnancy in multiple sclerosis. The germline V gene has CDR1 LNHNV and CDR2 YYDKDF (reference sequence). V was pared by 1 base and J by 0 bases, with 3 bases of the junction left unmatched. The CDR3 has 16 amino acids. Clones were read by immunoSEQ multiplex PCR, and TCRdb kept only the in-frame ones, dropping some. Counted here are about 110,000 clones, approximately 93% occurring once; the ten biggest clones make up approximately 3.5%. The chain employs TRBV15 and TRBJ2-1, with 7 positions matching TRBD1. The sample here was peripheral blood, taken after pregnancy. The TCR was taken from a female donor with multiple sclerosis, enrolled in a pregnancy study. The CDR3 region is CATSRARGSSYNEQFF. CDR3 DNA: TGTGCCACCAGCAGAGCCAGGGGGAGCTCCTACAATGAGCAGTTCTTC. Based on the CDR3 plus reference TRBV15 and TRBJ2-1, the full variable domain is DAMVIQNPRYQVTQFGKPVTLSCSQTLNHNVMYWYQQKSSQAPKLLFHYYDKDFNNEADTPDNFQSRRPNTSFCFLDIRSPGLGDTAMYLCATSRARGSSYNEQFFGPGTRLTVL.